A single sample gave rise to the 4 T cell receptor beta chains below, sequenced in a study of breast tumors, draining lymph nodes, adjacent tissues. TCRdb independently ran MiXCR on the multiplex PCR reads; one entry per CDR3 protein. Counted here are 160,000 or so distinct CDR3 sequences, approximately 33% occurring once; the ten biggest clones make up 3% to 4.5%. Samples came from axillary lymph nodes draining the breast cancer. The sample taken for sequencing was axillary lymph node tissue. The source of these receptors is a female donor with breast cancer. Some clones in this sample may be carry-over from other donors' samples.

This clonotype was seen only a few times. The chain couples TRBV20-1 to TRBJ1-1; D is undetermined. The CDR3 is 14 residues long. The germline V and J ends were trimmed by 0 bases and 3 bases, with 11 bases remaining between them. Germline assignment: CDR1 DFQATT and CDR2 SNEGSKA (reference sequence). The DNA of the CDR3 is TGCAGTGCTAGAGATCTCGGGAGGTACACTGAAGCTTTCTTT. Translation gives CSARDLGRYTEAFF.

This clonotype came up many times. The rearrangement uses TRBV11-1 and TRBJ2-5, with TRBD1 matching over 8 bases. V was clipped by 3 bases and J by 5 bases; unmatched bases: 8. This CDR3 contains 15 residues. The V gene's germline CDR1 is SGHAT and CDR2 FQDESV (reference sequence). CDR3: CASSFDRGLSETQYF. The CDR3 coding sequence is TGTGCCAGCAGCTTCGACAGGGGCCTTTCGGAGACCCAGTACTTC.

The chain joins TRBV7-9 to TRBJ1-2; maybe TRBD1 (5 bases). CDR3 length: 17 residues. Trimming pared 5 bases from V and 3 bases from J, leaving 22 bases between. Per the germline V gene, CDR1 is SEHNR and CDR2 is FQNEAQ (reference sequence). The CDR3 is CASSNEGGGALDYGYTF. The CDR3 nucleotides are TGTGCCAGCAGCAACGAGGGTGGGGGTGCTCTAGACTATGGCTACACCTTC.

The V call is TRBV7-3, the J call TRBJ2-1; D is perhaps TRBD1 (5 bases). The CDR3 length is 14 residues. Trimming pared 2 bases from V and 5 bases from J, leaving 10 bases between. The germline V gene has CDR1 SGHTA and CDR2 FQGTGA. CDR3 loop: CASSLQQADNEQFF. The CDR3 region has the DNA TGTGCCAGCAGCTTACAACAGGCCGACAATGAGCAGTTCTTC. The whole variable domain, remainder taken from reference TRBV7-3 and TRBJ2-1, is GAGVSQTPSNKVTEKGKYVELRCDPISGHTALYWYRQSLGQGPEFLIYFQGTGAADDSGLPNDRFFAVRPEGSVSTLKIQRTERGDSAVYLCASSLQQADNEQFFGPGTRLTVL.